This T cell receptor (beta chain) was found in a study of blood T cell repertoires in COVID-19 (dated by TCRdb to the early 2020s). Notes on the research overall: The collaborator samples originated in the United States, Italy and Spain and spanned the acute and convalescent phases of COVID-19. The material from the prospective study consisted of cDNA or gDNA derived from T cells, B-cell-depleted T cells, or PBMCs. The dataset comprised deeply sampled blood TCRbeta repertoires from subjects exposed to, actively infected with, or recovered from COVID-19. The repertoires were released in a freely available public database intended as a resource for research on the immune response to SARS-CoV-2. The samples were drawn from the first 160 participants of the ongoing ImmuneRACE study and from some 1,300 subjects provided by 6 global collaborators. Sample metadata almost always included a de-identified subject ID, COVID-19 status, age in years and sex. Where HLA class I and class II types were available, the types were taken from metadata supplied by the sample provider, not from assay-based typing.

TCRbeta CDR3 regions were amplified from genomic DNA using the immunoSEQ Assay, a bias-controlled multiplex PCR. Regarding the original processing steps: Nucleated cell counts per sample were estimated from amplification of reference gene primers within the assay. Sequence reads were collapsed and filtered to measure the absolute abundance of every unique TCRbeta CDR3 rearrangement. Productive Simpson clonality was computed per sample as the square root of Simpson's diversity index over productive rearrangements. TCRdb holds this immuneACCESS table with in-frame rearrangements only. Some clones are missing; in checked studies, unresolved V genes explain under half, and the rest has no known cause. D and trimming were read from the DNA, whereas the V and J calls and clone size are those reported in that table. The sample table contains under 130,000 clones; only one count was recorded for approximately 88% of them. The ten largest clonotypes hold 3% to 4.5% of the sample.

Each collaborating institution followed its own protocols to collect whole blood in K2EDTA tubes. For TCRbeta analysis, collaborator samples were shipped as frozen whole blood, as isolated PBMCs, or as DNA extracted from either sample type. General conclusions and limits of the study: The amount of clinical and demographic metadata varied by source and participant and was provided uncurated.

Comments on this clone: The specificity of this receptor is unknown. Base-call qualities are not available, and no considerably larger clone is one nucleotide away.

CDR1 and CDR2 (LGHDT, YNNKEL) derive from the germline V gene (reference sequence). V and J are truncated by 4 bases and 7 bases respectively, leaving an intervening sequence of 11 bases. From the cysteine up to the phenylalanine, the CDR3 has a length of 13 residues. Only the CDR3 DNA stays, 39 bases, in frame from base 1. The chain was built from TRBV3-1 (or the pseudogene TRBV3-2) and TRBJ1-3, with the D gene too uncertain to name. The sequenced material came from peripheral blood. The receptor comes from a woman aged 55-69 years with acute or convalescent COVID-19. The DNA reads TGTGCCAGCAGCCCCGGGGTTGTTAACACCATATATTTT. Translated, this is CASSPGVVNTIYF.